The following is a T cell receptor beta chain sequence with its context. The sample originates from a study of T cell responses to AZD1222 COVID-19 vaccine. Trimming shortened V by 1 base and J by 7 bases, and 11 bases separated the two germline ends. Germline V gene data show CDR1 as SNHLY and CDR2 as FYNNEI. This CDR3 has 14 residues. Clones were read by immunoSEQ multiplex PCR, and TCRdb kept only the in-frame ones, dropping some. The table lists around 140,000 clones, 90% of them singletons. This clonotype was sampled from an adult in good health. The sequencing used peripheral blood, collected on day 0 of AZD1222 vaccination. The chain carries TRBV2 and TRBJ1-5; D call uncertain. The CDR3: CASSEGPGWQPQHF. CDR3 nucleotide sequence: TGTGCCAGCAGTGAAGGCCCGGGGTGGCAGCCCCAGCATTTT. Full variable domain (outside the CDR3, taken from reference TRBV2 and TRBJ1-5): EPEVTQTPSHQVTQMGQEVILRCVPISNHLYFYWYRQILGQKVEFLVSFYNNEISEKSEIFDDQFSVERPDGSNFTLKIRSTKLEDSAMYFCASSEGPGWQPQHFGDGTRLSIL.